A selection of T cell receptor beta chains follows, all from one sample in a study of cytomegalovirus exposure and HLA in healthy donors. The method was immunoSEQ multiplex PCR; TCRdb's version includes in-frame clones alone and lacks a portion of them. The repertoire has about 250,000 clones, more than 85% of them found once; the top ten carry around 13%. The sequenced material came from PBMCs. These receptors all stem from a man younger than 35 in good health and CMV-seropositive. CDR3s include the opening cysteine and the closing phenylalanine or tryptophan. Each record gives: D gene, J gene, CDR3 length, V gene, clone size, CDR3 protein, CDR3 DNA. D genes are given only for firm matches. Expanded clones get a size class; other rows say once, few or many, or leave the size out.

d_call: TRBD1
j_call: TRBJ2-6
cdr3_length: 18
v_call: TRBV6-4
clone_size: NA
cdr3_aa: CASTPGRTGSSGANVLTF
cdr3_nt: TGTGCCAGCACCCCGGGGAGGACAGGGAGCTCTGGGGCCAACGTCCTGACTTTC

d_call: NA
j_call: TRBJ2-7
cdr3_length: 15
v_call: TRBV27
clone_size: once
cdr3_aa: CASSLSAGATYEQYF
cdr3_nt: TGTGCCAGCAGTTTATCTGCAGGGGCCACCTACGAGCAGTACTTC

d_call: TRBD2
j_call: TRBJ2-3
cdr3_length: 13
v_call: TRBV6-1
clone_size: NA
cdr3_aa: CASRLAVTDTQYF
cdr3_nt: TGTGCCAGCAGACTAGCGGTTACAGATACGCAGTATTTT

d_call: NA
j_call: TRBJ2-3
cdr3_length: 16
v_call: TRBV6-1
clone_size: NA
cdr3_aa: CASSDLSGSLTDTQYF
cdr3_nt: TGTGCCAGCAGTGACCTTTCGGGATCCCTCACAGATACGCAGTATTTT

d_call: NA
j_call: TRBJ1-5
cdr3_length: 13
v_call: TRBV5-5
clone_size: NA
cdr3_aa: CASSSEWNQPQHF
cdr3_nt: TGTGCCAGCAGTTCAGAGTGGAATCAGCCCCAGCATTTT

d_call: NA
j_call: TRBJ2-1
cdr3_length: 13
v_call: TRBV28
clone_size: NA
cdr3_aa: CATLRDSYNEQFF
cdr3_nt: TGTGCCACCCTTAGGGACTCCTATAATGAGCAGTTCTTC

d_call: NA
j_call: TRBJ1-1
cdr3_length: 14
v_call: TRBV30
clone_size: NA
cdr3_aa: CAWSVGFPNTEAFF
cdr3_nt: TGTGCCTGGAGTGTTGGGTTCCCGAACACTGAAGCTTTCTTT

d_call: TRBD1
j_call: TRBJ2-6
cdr3_length: 16
v_call: TRBV18
clone_size: NA
cdr3_aa: CASSPRTGVGANVLTF
cdr3_nt: TGTGCCAGCTCACCGAGGACAGGGGTCGGGGCCAACGTCCTGACTTTC

d_call: NA
j_call: TRBJ1-2
cdr3_length: 16
v_call: TRBV4-3
clone_size: NA
cdr3_aa: CASSQTTRVANYGYTF
cdr3_nt: TGCGCCAGCAGCCAAACGACACGCGTTGCTAACTATGGCTACACCTTC

d_call: NA
j_call: TRBJ1-2
cdr3_length: 16
v_call: TRBV25-1
clone_size: NA
cdr3_aa: CASSAPTGWGSGGYTF
cdr3_nt: TGTGCCAGCAGTGCACCTACAGGGTGGGGGTCCGGTGGCTACACCTTC

d_call: NA
j_call: TRBJ1-1
cdr3_length: 13
v_call: TRBV7-9
clone_size: NA
cdr3_aa: CASSLGAIREAFF
cdr3_nt: TGTGCCAGCAGCTTAGGGGCAATCAGGGAAGCTTTCTTT

d_call: NA
j_call: TRBJ2-1
cdr3_length: 15
v_call: TRBV15
clone_size: NA
cdr3_aa: CATSRGGALDYEQFF
cdr3_nt: TGTGCCACCAGCAGAGGAGGGGCCCTTGACTATGAGCAGTTCTTC

d_call: TRBD1
j_call: TRBJ2-7
cdr3_length: 16
v_call: TRBV5-1
clone_size: NA
cdr3_aa: CASSFPLGQGGYEQYF
cdr3_nt: TGCGCCAGCAGCTTCCCCCTGGGACAGGGGGGGTACGAGCAGTACTTC

d_call: NA
j_call: TRBJ2-7
cdr3_length: 13
v_call: TRBV5-1
clone_size: NA
cdr3_aa: CASSLGDTYEQYF
cdr3_nt: TGCGCCAGCAGCTTGGGGGATACCTACGAGCAGTACTTC

d_call: NA
j_call: TRBJ2-1
cdr3_length: 15
v_call: TRBV4-1
clone_size: NA
cdr3_aa: CASSQAAAAYNEQFF
cdr3_nt: TGCGCCAGCAGCCAAGCAGCGGCGGCTTACAATGAGCAGTTCTTC

d_call: NA
j_call: TRBJ1-1
cdr3_length: 13
v_call: TRBV19
clone_size: NA
cdr3_aa: CASSPRVSPEAFF
cdr3_nt: TGTGCCAGTAGTCCCCGGGTTAGTCCCGAAGCTTTCTTT

d_call: NA
j_call: TRBJ1-4
cdr3_length: 12
v_call: TRBV30
clone_size: many
cdr3_aa: CAWNFDREKLFF
cdr3_nt: TGTGCCTGGAACTTCGACCGAGAAAAACTGTTTTTT

d_call: NA
j_call: TRBJ1-3
cdr3_length: 17
v_call: TRBV9
clone_size: NA
cdr3_aa: CASSVEAGRRSGNTIYF
cdr3_nt: TGTGCCAGCAGCGTAGAGGCAGGGAGGCGCTCTGGAAACACCATATATTTT

d_call: NA
j_call: TRBJ1-1
cdr3_length: 15
v_call: TRBV2
clone_size: NA
cdr3_aa: CASSEVVGMNTEAFF
cdr3_nt: TGTGCCAGCAGTGAAGTGGTGGGGATGAACACTGAAGCTTTCTTT

d_call: NA
j_call: TRBJ1-5
cdr3_length: 15
v_call: TRBV2
clone_size: NA
cdr3_aa: CASSVRGISNQPQHF
cdr3_nt: TGTGCCAGCAGTGTGAGGGGAATTAGCAATCAGCCCCAGCATTTT

d_call: NA
j_call: TRBJ2-7
cdr3_length: 13
v_call: TRBV6-5
clone_size: NA
cdr3_aa: CASSYPGAYEQYF
cdr3_nt: TGTGCCAGCAGTTACCCCGGGGCCTACGAGCAGTACTTC

d_call: NA
j_call: TRBJ1-3
cdr3_length: 14
v_call: TRBV10-3
clone_size: NA
cdr3_aa: CAISEYQAGNTIYF
cdr3_nt: TGTGCCATCAGTGAGTACCAAGCTGGAAACACCATATATTTT

d_call: TRBD2
j_call: TRBJ2-3
cdr3_length: 16
v_call: TRBV28
clone_size: NA
cdr3_aa: CASSFLTSEYTDTQYF
cdr3_nt: TGTGCCAGCAGTTTTTTGACTAGCGAGTACACAGATACGCAGTATTTT

d_call: NA
j_call: TRBJ1-3
cdr3_length: 13
v_call: TRBV6-5
clone_size: NA
cdr3_aa: CASSNIRGNTIYF
cdr3_nt: TGTGCCAGCAGCAACATAAGGGGAAACACCATATATTTT

d_call: NA
j_call: TRBJ1-1
cdr3_length: 14
v_call: TRBV5-1
clone_size: NA
cdr3_aa: CASSPRGGDTEAFF
cdr3_nt: TGCGCCAGCAGCCCTCGAGGCGGGGACACTGAAGCTTTCTTT

d_call: NA
j_call: TRBJ1-1
cdr3_length: 17
v_call: TRBV2
clone_size: once
cdr3_aa: CASSEAGTEYTNTEAFF
cdr3_nt: TGTGCCAGCAGTGAAGCGGGTACAGAGTATACTAACACTGAAGCTTTCTTT

d_call: NA
j_call: TRBJ1-2
cdr3_length: 15
v_call: TRBV7-9
clone_size: NA
cdr3_aa: CASSPNRTANYGYTF
cdr3_nt: TGTGCCAGCAGCCCCAACCGGACAGCTAACTATGGCTACACCTTC

d_call: NA
j_call: TRBJ1-1
cdr3_length: 13
v_call: TRBV5-1
clone_size: NA
cdr3_aa: CASREGMNTEAFF
cdr3_nt: TGCGCCAGCAGAGAGGGGATGAACACTGAAGCTTTCTTT

d_call: TRBD1
j_call: TRBJ1-2
cdr3_length: 14
v_call: TRBV5-6
clone_size: NA
cdr3_aa: CASSLGGGGYGYTF
cdr3_nt: TGTGCCAGCAGCTTGGGAGGGGGCGGCTATGGCTACACCTTC

d_call: TRBD1
j_call: TRBJ1-1
cdr3_length: 14
v_call: TRBV18
clone_size: once
cdr3_aa: CASSPRVQGALAFF
cdr3_nt: TGTGCCAGCTCACCACGGGTACAGGGGGCGCTTGCTTTCTTT

d_call: NA
j_call: TRBJ2-2
cdr3_length: 14
v_call: TRBV11-2
clone_size: NA
cdr3_aa: CASSPQGNTGELFF
cdr3_nt: TGTGCCAGCAGCCCGCAGGGGAACACCGGGGAGCTGTTTTTT